The sequence of this T cell receptor (beta chain) was determined in a study of Ad26.COV2.S vaccination and SARS-CoV-2 variants. Treatment of the sample: 19 received Ad26.COV2.S at low or high dose, single or two shots; about 5 received placebo; per-sample allocation not given. Repertoires come from day 63 after the first vaccine or placebo injection. Trimming removed 6 bases from V and 1 base from J; junction bases left unmatched: 21. The CDR3 length is 20 residues. Germline V gene data show CDR1 as LNHDA and CDR2 as SQIVND (reference sequence). Assay used: immunoSEQ multiplex PCR; TCRdb lists only in-frame clones, some missing. The repertoire holds hundreds of thousands of clones, approximately 86% seen once, with about 10% in the top ten.

The rearrangement uses TRBV19 and TRBJ2-1; TRBD2 matches 7 bases. The material was peripheral blood, obtained in a trial of Ad26.COV2.S vaccine versus placebo. The receptor's source is a person between 18 and 60 years old who received the Ad26.COV2.S COVID-19 vaccine or a placebo. In DNA, the CDR3 is TGTGCCAGTAGCCTCGCCCTCCCCTCGCGGGAGAGAGTGTCCTACAATGAGCAGTTCTTC. Translation gives CASSLALPSRERVSYNEQFF.